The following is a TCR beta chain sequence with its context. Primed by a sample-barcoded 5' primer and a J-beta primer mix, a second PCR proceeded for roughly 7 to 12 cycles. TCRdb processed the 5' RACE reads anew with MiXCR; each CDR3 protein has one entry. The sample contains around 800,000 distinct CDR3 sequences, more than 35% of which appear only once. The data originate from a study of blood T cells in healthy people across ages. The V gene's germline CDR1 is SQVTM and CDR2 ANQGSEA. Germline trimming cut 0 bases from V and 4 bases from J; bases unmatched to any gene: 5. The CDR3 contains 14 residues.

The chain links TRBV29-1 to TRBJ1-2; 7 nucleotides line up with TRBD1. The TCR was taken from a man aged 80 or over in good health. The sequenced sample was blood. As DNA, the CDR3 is TGCAGCGTTGAAGACCTCAGGACAGGCTATGGCTACACCTTC. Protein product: CSVEDLRTGYGYTF.